This T cell receptor (beta chain) was recorded in a study of T cell responses to AZD1222 COVID-19 vaccine (dated by TCRdb to about 2021). With respect to the entire study: A total of over 230 trial participants underwent TCR sequencing, of whom some 210 received two doses of AZD1222 and some 26 received two doses of the MenACWY control vaccine. Trial participants were enrolled by age into 18-55, 56-69 and 70-plus year subgroups, with about 150, 28 and 57 TCR-sequenced participants respectively.

Taken from cysteine to phenylalanine, the CDR3 has 14 residues. The read is trimmed to its CDR3 DNA, 42 bases read in frame from base 1. According to the germline V gene, CDR1 reads MNHEY and CDR2 reads SVGAGI. Trimming leaves V shorter by 4 bases and J shorter by 1 base, with the junction holding 3 bases beyond the gene matches. The sample's time point, from its label and the paper: about 28 days (+/-7) after the second vaccine dose. AZD1222 recipients given second doses at about 4 weeks or at about 12 weeks were pooled, since spike-specific TCR depth and breadth were not found to differ between the two schedules. Samples from vaccinated people were obtained from the UK trials COV001 and COV002, which included a single-blind randomized controlled phase 2/3 trial of AZD1222 (ChAdOx1 nCoV-19) in healthy adults. For TCRbeta chain sequencing, PBMC samples were collected from trial participants at day 0 and at day 28 after the second dose.

To note about this clone: Its antigen target is currently unknown. There are no base qualities to consult, and no much larger clone falls within one base.

Results the study describes overall, beyond this receptor: Conclusions about previously exposed vaccinees were limited because only a handful of AZD1222 recipients were SARS-CoV-2 seropositive at baseline. Participants were mostly white British, with more females than males. The authors suggested clonal diversity may have been underestimated. No day 14 peak-response samples were available, so repertoires were characterized only after the peak T cell response. Nearly half of unique spike-specific TCRs reportedly recognized epitopes outside regions mutated in the B.1.351 and B.1.1.7 variants. In the small 56-69-year group, the increase in depth fell short of significance, most likely because of low power. The vaccine-associated CD4 TCRs covered the entire spike protein, and the dominant responses fell in regions 160-218 and 743-854. Spike-specific TCR breadth and depth rose significantly after two AZD1222 doses compared with day 0 and with MenACWY recipients.

The CDR3 regions of human TCRbeta chains were subjected to immunosequencing. Under the source paper's analysis protocol: TCRs in the repertoires were compared against a reference library of SARS-CoV-2-specific TCRs that had been generated with the MIRA antigen-specificity platform. Breadth was defined as the fraction of unique TCRs that were SARS-CoV-2-associated. Depth was defined as the fraction of total T cells that were SARS-CoV-2-associated. Each spike-specific TCR was assigned to its reactive spike region and to a CD4 or CD8 class using the MIRA data. Log10-transformed breadth and depth values were compared by one-way ANOVA with Sidak's multiple comparisons tests. This is the immuneACCESS table as TCRdb keeps it, with only in-frame sequences that have V and J called. A part of the clones is gone; compared with another copy, unresolved V genes explain less than half, and the rest is unexplained. V and J calls and clone size follow that table, whereas D and trimming were derived from the DNA. A total of some 81,000 clones appear in this sample, approximately 83% of them only once. The ten top clones hold roughly 3.6% of the sample.

The receptor was isolated from an adult who received the AZD1222 COVID-19 vaccine. The sequence links TRBV6-5 to TRBJ1-1; the central 7 bases match TRBD1. The sample in question was peripheral blood, obtained 28 days after the second AZD1222 dose. The CDR3: CASSSQGTNTEAFF. The nucleotide sequence is given as TGTGCCAGCAGTTCACAGGGGACGAACACTGAAGCTTTCTTT.